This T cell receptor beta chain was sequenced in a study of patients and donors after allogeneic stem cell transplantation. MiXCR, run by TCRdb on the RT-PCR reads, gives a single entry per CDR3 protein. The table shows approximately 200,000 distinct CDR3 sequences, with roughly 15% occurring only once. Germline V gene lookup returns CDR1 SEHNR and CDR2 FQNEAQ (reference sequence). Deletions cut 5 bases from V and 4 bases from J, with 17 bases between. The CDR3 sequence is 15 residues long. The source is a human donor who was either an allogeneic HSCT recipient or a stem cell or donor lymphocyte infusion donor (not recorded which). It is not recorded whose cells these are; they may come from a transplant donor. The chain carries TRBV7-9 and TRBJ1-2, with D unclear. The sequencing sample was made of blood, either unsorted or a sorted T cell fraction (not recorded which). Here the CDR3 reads CASSVSDGGSYGYTF. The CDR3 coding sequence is TGTGCCAGCAGCGTCTCGGACGGAGGATCCTATGGCTACACCTTC.